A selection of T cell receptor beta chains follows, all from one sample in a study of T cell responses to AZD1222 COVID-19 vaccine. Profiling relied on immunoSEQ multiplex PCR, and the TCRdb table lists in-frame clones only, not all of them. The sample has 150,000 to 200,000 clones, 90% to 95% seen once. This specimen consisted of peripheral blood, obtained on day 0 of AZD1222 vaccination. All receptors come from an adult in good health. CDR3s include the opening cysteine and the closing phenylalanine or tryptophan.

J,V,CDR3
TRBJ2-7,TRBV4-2,CASSPQLAGISEQYF
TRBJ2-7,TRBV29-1,CSVGRGRWYEQYF
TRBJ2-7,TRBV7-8,CASSSRTASYEQYF
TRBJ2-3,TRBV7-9,CASSSPRRRDTDTQYF
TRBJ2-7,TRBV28,CASSFGAGATYEQYF
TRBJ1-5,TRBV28,CASSLTPGQLNQPQHF
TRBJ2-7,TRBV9,CASSVVGAGEQYF
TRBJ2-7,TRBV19,CASSIPGQGTYEQYF
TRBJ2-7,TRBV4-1,CASSQAPSGTLTGYEQYF
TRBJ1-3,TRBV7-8,CASSSTQGAIGNTIYF
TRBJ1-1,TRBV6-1,CASKGTSTVDTEAFF
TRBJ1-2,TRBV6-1,CASSEIPHSSAFGYTF
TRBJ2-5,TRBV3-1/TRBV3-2,CASSQMTSGETQYF
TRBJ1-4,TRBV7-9,CASTTSYEKLFF
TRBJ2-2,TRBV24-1,CATRRAGGPPGELFF